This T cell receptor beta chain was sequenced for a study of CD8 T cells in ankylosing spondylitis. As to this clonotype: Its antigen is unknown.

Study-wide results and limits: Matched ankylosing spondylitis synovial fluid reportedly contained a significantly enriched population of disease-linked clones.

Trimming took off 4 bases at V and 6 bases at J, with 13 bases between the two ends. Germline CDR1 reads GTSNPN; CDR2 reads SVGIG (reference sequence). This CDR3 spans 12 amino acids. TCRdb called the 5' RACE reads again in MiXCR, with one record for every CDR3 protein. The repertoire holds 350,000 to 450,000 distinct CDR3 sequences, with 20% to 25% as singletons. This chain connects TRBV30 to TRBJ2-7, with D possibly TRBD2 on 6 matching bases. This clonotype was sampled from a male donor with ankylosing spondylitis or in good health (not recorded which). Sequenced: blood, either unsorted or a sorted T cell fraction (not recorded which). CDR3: CAWNGGSGEQYF. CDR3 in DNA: TGTGCCTGGAATGGAGGGTCGGGCGAGCAGTACTTC.